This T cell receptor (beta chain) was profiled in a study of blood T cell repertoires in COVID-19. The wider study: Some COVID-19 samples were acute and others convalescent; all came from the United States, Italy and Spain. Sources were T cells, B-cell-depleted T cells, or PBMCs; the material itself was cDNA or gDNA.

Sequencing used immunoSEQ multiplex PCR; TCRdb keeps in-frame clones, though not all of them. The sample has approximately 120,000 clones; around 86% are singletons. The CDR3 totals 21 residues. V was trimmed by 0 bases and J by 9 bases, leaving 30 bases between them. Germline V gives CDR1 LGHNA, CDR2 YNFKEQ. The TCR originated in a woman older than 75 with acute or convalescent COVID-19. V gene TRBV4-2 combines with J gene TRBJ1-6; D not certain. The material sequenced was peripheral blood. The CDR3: CASSQDWGTVHYGEEGSPLHF. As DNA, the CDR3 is TGTGCCAGCAGCCAAGATTGGGGAACCGTCCATTATGGCGAAGAGGGTTCACCCCTCCACTTT.